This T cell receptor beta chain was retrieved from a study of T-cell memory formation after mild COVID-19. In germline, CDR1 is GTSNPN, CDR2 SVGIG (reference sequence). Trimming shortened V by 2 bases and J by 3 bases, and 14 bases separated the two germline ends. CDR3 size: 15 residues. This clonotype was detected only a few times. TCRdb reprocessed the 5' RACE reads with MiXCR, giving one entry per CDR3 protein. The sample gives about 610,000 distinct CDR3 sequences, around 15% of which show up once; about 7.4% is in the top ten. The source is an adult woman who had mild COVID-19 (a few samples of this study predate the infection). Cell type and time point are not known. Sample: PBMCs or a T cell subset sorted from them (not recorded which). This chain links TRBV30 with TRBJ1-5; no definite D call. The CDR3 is CAWSIGYGSNQPQHF. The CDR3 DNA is TGTGCCTGGAGTATCGGGTACGGGTCCAATCAGCCCCAGCATTTT.